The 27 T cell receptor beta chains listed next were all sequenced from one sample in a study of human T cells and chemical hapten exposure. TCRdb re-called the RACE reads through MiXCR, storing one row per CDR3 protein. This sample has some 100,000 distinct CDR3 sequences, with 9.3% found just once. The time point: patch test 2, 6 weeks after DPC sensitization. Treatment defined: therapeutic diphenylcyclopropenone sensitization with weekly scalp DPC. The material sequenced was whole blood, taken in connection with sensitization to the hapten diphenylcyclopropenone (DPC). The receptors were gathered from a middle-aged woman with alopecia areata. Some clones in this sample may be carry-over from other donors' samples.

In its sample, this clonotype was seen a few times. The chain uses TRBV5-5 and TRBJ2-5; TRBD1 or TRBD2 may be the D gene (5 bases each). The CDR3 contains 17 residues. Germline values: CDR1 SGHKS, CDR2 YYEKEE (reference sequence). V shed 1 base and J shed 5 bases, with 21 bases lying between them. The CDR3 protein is CASSLWGTGRPGETQYF. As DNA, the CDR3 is TGTGCCAGCAGCTTGTGGGGTACGGGGCGGCCAGGGGAGACCCAGTACTTC.

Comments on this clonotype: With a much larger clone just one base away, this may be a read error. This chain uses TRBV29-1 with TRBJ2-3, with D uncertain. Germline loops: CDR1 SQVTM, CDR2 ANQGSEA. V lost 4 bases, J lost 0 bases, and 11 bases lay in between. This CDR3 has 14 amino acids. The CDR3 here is CSVARQASTDTQYF. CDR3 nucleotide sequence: TGCAGCGTTGCAAGGCAGGCTAGCACAGATACGCAGTATTTT.

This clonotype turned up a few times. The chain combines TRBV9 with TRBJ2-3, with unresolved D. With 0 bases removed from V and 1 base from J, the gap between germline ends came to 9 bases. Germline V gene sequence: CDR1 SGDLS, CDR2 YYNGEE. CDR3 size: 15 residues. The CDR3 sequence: CASSVALLRTDTQYF. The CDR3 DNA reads TGTGCCAGCAGCGTAGCTCTACTTCGCACAGATACGCAGTATTTT.

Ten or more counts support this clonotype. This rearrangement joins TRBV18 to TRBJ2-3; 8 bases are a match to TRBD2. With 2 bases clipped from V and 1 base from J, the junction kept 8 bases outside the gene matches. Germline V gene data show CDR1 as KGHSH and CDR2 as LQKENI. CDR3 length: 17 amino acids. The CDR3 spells CASSPSRRREGTDTQYF. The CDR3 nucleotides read TGTGCCAGCTCACCATCCCGGAGGCGGGAGGGCACAGATACGCAGTATTTT.

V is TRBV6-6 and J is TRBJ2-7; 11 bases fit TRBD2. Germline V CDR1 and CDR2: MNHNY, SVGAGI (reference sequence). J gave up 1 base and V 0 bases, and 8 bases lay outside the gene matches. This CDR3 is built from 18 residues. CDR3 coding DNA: TGTGCCAGCAGTTACTCGTTACCCGGGACTAGCGGTTCCTACGAGCAGTACTTC. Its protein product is CASSYSLPGTSGSYEQYF.

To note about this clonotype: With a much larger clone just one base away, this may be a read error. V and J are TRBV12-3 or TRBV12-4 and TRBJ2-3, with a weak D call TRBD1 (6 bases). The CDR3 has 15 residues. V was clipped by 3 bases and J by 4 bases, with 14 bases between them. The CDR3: CASSLRVRGSDTQYF. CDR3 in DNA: TGTGCCAGCAGTTTGCGGGTCAGGGGTTCAGATACGCAGTATTTT.

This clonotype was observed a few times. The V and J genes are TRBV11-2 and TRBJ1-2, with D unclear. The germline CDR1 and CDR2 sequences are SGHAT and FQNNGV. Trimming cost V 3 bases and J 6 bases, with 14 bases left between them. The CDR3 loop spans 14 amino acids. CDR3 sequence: CASSFSWRGDGYTF. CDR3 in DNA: TGTGCCAGCAGCTTCTCATGGCGCGGCGATGGCTACACCTTC. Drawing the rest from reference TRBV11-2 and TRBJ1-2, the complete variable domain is EAGVAQSPRYKIIEKRQSVAFWCNPISGHATLYWYQQILGQGPKLLIQFQNNGVVDDSQLPKDRFSAERLKGVDSTLKIQPAKLEDSAVYLCASSFSWRGDGYTFGSGTRLTVV.

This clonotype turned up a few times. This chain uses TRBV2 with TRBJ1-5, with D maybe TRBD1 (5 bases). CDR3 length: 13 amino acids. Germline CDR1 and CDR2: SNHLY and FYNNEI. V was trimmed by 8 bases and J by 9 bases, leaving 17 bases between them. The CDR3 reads CASGTGFSWPQHF. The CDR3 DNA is TGTGCCAGCGGGACGGGTTTCTCTTGGCCCCAGCATTTT. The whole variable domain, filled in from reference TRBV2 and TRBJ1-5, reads EPEVTQTPSHQVTQMGQEVILRCVPISNHLYFYWYRQILGQKVEFLVSFYNNEISEKSEIFDDQFSVERPDGSNFTLKIRSTKLEDSAMYFCASGTGFSWPQHFGDGTRLSIL.

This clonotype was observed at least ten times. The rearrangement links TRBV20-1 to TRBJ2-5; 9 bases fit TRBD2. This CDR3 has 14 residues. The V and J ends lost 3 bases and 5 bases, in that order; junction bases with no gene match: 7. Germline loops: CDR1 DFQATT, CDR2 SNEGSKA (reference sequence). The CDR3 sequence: CSARWLAGMETQYF. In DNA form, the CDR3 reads TGCAGTGCTAGGTGGCTAGCGGGGATGGAGACCCAGTACTTC.

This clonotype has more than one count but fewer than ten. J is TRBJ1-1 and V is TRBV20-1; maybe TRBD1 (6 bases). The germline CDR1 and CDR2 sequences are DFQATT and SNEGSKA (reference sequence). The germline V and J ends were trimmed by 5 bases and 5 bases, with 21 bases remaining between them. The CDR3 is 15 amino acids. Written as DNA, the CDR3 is TGCAGTGCTCCAGAAGGGGGTGTCAGCGAGACTGAAGCTTTCTTT. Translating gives CSAPEGGVSETEAFF.

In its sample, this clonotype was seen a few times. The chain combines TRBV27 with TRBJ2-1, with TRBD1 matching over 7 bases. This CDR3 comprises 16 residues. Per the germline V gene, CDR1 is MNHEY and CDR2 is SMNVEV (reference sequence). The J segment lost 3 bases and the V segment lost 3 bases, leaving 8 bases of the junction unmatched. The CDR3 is CASSFLTGSYYNEQFF. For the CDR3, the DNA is TGTGCCAGCAGTTTTTTGACAGGGTCCTACTACAATGAGCAGTTCTTC.

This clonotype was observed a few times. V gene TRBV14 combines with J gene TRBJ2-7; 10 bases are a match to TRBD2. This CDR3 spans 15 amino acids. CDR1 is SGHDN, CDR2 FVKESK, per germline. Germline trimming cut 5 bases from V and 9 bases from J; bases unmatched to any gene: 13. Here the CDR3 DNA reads TGTGCCAGCAGCGTTCTAGCGGGAGTAAGAGGCCTGCAGTACTTC. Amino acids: CASSVLAGVRGLQYF.

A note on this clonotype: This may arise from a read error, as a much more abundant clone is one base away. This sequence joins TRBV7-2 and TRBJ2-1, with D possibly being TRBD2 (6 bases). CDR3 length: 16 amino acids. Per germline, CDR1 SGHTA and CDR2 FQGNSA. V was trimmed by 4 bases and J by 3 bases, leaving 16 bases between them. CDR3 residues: CASSSPTRAIYNEQFF. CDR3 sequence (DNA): TGTGCCAGCAGCTCACCGACTAGAGCAATCTACAATGAGCAGTTCTTC.

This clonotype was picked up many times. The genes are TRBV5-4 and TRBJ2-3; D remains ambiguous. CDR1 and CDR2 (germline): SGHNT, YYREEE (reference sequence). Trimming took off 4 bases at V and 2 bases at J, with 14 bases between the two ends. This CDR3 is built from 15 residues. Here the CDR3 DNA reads TGTGCCAGCAGCATGGCAGCCCGGGCCACAGATACGCAGTATTTT. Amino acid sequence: CASSMAARATDTQYF.

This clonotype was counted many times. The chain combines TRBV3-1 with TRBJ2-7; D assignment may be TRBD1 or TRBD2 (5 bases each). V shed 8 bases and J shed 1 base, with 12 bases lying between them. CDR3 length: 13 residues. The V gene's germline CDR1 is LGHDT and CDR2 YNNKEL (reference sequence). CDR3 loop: CASGRDGSYEQYF. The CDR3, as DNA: TGTGCCAGCGGACGGGACGGTTCCTACGAGCAGTACTTC.

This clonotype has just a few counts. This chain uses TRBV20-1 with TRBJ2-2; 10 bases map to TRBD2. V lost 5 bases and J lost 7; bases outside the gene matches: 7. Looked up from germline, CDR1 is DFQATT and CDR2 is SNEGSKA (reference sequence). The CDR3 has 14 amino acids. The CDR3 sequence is CSAPSGSGGGELFF. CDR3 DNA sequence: TGCAGTGCTCCTAGCGGGAGTGGAGGCGGGGAGCTGTTTTTT.

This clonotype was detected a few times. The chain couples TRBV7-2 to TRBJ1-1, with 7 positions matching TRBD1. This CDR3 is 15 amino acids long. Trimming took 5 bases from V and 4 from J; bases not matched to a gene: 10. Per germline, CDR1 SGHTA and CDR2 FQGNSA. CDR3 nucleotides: TGTGCCAGCAGCGCCAACAGGGGAGAAGGCACTGAAGCTTTCTTT. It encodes CASSANRGEGTEAFF.

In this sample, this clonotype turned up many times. The CDR3 DNA sequence: TGTGCCAGCAGCTTAGCGCTTTTGACCGCGTCCTACAATGAGCAGTTCTTC. Translated: CASSLALLTASYNEQFF. V and J are TRBV7-6 and TRBJ2-1; D call uncertain. V was shortened by 0 bases and J by 1 base, with 13 bases between the two germline ends. Germline V CDR1 and CDR2: SGHVS, FNYEAQ. This CDR3 is 17 amino acids long.

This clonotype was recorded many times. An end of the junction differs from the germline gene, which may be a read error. This chain's CDR3 is CASSSGFAGGTGELFF. The CDR3 nucleotides are TGTGCTAGCAGCTCGGGGTTTGCAGGGGGAACCGGGGAGCTGTTTTTT. The rearrangement joins TRBV7-7 to TRBJ2-2, with TRBD1 matching 7 bases. This CDR3 region has 16 residues. CDR1 and CDR2 (germline): SSHAT, FNYEAQ (reference sequence).

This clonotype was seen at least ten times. The CDR3 bases are TGTGCCAGCAGCCAAAGGGGCTACGAGCAGTACTTC. This translates into CASSQRGYEQYF. This sequence joins TRBV3-1 and TRBJ2-7, with a weak D call TRBD1 (5 bases). The CDR3 spans 12 residues. Germline CDR1 LGHDT, CDR2 YNNKEL (reference sequence). Deletions cut 2 bases from V and 3 bases from J, with 5 bases between.

Written as DNA, the CDR3 is TGTGCCAGCAGTGATGGCGGGGGCATTCAGTACTTC. Translating it yields CASSDGGGIQYF. This chain uses TRBV2 with TRBJ2-4, with TRBD2 matching 7 bases. This CDR3 spans 12 amino acids. With V trimmed by 3 bases and J by 9 bases, 2 bases remained unmatched. Looked up from germline, CDR1 is SNHLY and CDR2 is FYNNEI.

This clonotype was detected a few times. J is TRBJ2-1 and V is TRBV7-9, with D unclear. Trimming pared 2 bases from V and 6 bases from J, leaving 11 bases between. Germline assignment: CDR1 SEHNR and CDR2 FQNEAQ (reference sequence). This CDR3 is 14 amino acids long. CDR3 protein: CASSLTLLTNEQFF. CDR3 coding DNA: TGTGCCAGCAGCTTAACCCTGCTAACCAATGAGCAGTTCTTC.

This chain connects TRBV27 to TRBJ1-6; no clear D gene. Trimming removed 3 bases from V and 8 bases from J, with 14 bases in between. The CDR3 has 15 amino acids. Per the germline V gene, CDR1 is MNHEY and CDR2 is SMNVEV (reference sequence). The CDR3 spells CASSFRGFLDSPLHF. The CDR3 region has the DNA TGTGCCAGCAGTTTCCGTGGCTTCTTGGATTCACCCCTCCACTTT.

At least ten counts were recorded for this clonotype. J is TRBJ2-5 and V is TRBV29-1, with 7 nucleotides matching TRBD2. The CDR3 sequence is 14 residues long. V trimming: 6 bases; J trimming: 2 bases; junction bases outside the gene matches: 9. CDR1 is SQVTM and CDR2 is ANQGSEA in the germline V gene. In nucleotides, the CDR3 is TGCAGCGTCTCTGGGGCTAGCGGACAAGAGACCCAGTACTTC. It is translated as CSVSGASGQETQYF. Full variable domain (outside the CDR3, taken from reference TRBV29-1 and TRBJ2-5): SAVISQKPSRDICQRGTSLTIQCQVDSQVTMMFWYRQQPGQSLTLIATANQGSEATYESGFVIDKFPISRPNLTFSTLTVSNMSPEDSSIYLCSVSGASGQETQYFGPGTRLLVL.

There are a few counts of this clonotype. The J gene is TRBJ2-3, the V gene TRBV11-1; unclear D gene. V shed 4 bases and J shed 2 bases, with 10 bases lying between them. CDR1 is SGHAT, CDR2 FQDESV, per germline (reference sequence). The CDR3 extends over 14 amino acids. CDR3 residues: CASSWSSTTDTQYF. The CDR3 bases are TGTGCCAGCAGCTGGAGCTCCACCACAGATACGCAGTATTTT.

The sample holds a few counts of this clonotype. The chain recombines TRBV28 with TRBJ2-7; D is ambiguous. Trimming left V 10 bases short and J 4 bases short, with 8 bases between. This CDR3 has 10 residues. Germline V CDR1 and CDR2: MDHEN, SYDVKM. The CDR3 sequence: CATKRYEQYF. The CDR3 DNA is TGTGCCACCAAAAGATACGAGCAGTACTTC. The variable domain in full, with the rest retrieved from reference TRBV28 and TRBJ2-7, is DVKVTQSSRYLVKRTGEKVFLECVQDMDHENMFWYRQDPGLGLRLIYFSYDVKMKEKGDIPEGYSVSREKKERFSLILESASTNQTSMYLCATKRYEQYFGPGTRLTVT.

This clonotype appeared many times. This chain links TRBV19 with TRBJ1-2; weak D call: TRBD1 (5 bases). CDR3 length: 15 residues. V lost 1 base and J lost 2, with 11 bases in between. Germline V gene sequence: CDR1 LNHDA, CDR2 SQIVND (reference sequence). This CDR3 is CASSIAFDSNYGYTF. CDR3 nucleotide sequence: TGTGCCAGTAGTATAGCCTTCGACAGCAACTATGGCTACACCTTC.